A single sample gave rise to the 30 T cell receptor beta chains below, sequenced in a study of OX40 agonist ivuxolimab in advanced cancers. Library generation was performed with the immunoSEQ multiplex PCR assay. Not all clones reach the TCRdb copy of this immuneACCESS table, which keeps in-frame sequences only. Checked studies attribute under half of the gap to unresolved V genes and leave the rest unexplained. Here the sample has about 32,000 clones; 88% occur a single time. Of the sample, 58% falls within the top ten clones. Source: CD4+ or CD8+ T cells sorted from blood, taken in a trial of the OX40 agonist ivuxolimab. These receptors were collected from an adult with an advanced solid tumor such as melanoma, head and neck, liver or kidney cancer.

The CDR3 DNA sequence: TGTGCCAGCAGAGAAATGGGTGACAATGAGCAGTTCTTC. It translates to CASREMGDNEQFF. The chain links TRBV27 to TRBJ2-1; D remains unclear. The germline gives CDR1 MNHEY, CDR2 SMNVEV (reference sequence). Trimming left V 6 bases short and J 5 bases short, with 11 bases between. The CDR3 runs 13 residues.

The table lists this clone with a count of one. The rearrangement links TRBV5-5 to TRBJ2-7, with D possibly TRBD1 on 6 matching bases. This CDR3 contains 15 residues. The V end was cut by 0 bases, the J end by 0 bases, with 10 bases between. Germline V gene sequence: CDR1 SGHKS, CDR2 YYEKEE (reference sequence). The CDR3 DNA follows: TGTGCCAGCAGCTTGGAGGGACACATCTCCTACGAGCAGTACTTC. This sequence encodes CASSLEGHISYEQYF. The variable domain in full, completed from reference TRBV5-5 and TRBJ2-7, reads DAGVTQSPTHLIKTRGQQVTLRCSPISGHKSVSWYQQVLGQGPQFIFQYYEKEERGRGNFPDRFSARQFPNYSSELNVNALLLGDSALYLCASSLEGHISYEQYFGPGTRLTVT.

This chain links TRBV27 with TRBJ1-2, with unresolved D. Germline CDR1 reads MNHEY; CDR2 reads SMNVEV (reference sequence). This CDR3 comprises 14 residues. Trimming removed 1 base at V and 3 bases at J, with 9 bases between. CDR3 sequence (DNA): TGTGCCAGCAGTTTATATCTCGGCCACTATGGCTACACCTTC. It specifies CASSLYLGHYGYTF.

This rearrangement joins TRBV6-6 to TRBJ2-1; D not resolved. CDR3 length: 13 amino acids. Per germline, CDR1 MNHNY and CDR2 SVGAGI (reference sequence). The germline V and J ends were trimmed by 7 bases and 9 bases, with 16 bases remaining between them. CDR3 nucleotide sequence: TGTGCCAGCATCCTAAGGACGAACACTGAGCAGTTCTTC. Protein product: CASILRTNTEQFF.

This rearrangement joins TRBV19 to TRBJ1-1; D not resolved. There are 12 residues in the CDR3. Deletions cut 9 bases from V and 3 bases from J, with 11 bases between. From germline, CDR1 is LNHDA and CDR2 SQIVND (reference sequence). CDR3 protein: CASATPYTEAFF. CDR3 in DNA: TGTGCCAGCGCAACACCTTACACTGAAGCTTTCTTT.

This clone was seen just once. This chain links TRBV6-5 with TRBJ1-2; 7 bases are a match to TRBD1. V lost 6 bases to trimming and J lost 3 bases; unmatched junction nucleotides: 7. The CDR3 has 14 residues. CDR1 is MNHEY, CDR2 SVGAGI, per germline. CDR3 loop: CASSSQGWDYGYTF. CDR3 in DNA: TGTGCCAGCAGCTCACAGGGGTGGGACTATGGCTACACCTTC.

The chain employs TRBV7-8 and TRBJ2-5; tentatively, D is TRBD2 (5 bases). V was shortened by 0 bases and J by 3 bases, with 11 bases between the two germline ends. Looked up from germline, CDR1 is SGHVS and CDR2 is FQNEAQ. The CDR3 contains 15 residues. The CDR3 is CASSLARASEETQYF. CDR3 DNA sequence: TGTGCCAGCAGCTTAGCGAGGGCCTCGGAAGAGACCCAGTACTTC. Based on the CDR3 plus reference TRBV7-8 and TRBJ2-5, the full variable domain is GAGVSQSPRYKVAKRGQDVALRCDPISGHVSLFWYQQALGQGPEFLTYFQNEAQLDKSGLPSDRFFAERPEGSVSTLKIQRTQQEDSAVYLCASSLARASEETQYFGPGTRLLVL.

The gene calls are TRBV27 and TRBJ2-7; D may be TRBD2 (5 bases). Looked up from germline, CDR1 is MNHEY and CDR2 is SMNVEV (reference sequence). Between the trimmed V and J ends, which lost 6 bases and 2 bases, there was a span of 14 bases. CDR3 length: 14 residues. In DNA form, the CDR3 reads TGTGCCAGCAGGGCGGGTAACGTCGCCTACGAGCAGTACTTC. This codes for CASRAGNVAYEQYF.

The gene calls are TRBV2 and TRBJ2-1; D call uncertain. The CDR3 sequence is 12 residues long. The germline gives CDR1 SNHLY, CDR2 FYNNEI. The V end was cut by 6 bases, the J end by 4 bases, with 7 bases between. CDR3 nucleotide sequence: TGTGCCAGCAGGTTCCCGTACAATGAGCAGTTCTTC. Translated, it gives CASRFPYNEQFF. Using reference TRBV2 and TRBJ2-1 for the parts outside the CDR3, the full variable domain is EPEVTQTPSHQVTQMGQEVILRCVPISNHLYFYWYRQILGQKVEFLVSFYNNEISEKSEIFDDQFSVERPDGSNFTLKIRSTKLEDSAMYFCASRFPYNEQFFGPGTRLTVL.

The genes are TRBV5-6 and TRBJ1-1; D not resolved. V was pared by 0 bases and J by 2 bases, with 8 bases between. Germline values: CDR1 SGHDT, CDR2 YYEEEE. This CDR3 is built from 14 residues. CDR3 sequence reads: CASSLADLNTEAFF. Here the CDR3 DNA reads TGTGCCAGCAGCTTGGCAGACTTAAACACTGAAGCTTTCTTT.

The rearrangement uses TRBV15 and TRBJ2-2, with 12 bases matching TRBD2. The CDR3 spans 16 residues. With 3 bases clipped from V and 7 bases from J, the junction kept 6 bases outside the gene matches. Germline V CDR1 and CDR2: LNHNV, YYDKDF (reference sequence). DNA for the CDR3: TGTGCCACCAGCAGGCTAGCGGGGGGGCCCGTCGGGGAGCTGTTTTTT. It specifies CATSRLAGGPVGELFF. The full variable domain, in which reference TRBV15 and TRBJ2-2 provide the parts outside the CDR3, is DAMVIQNPRYQVTQFGKPVTLSCSQTLNHNVMYWYQQKSSQAPKLLFHYYDKDFNNEADTPDNFQSRRPNTSFCFLDIRSPGLGDTAMYLCATSRLAGGPVGELFFGEGSRLTVL.

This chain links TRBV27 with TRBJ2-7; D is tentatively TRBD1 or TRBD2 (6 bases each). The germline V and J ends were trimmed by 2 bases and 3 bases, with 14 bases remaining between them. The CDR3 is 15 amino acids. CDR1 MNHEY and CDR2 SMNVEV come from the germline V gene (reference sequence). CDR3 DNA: TGTGCCAGCAGTTTAACCGCGGGACAAATCTACGAGCAGTACTTC. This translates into CASSLTAGQIYEQYF.

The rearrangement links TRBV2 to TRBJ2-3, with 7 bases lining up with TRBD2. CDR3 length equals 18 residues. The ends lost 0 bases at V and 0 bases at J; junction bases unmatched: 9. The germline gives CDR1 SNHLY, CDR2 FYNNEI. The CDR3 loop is CASSEARAGTASTDTQYF. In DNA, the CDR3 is TGTGCCAGCAGTGAAGCGCGAGCGGGGACTGCTAGCACAGATACGCAGTATTTT.

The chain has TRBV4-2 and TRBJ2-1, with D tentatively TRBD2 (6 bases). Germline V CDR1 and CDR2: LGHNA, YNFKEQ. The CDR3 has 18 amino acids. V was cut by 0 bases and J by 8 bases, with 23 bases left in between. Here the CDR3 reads CASSQDPGGTGIGDEQFF. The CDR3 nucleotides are TGTGCCAGCAGCCAAGATCCGGGCGGGACCGGTATTGGGGATGAGCAGTTCTTC.

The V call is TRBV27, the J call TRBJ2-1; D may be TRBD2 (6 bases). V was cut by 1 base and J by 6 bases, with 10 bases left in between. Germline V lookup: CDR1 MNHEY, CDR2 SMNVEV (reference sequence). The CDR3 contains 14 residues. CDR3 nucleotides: TGTGCCAGCAGTTTATTGGGACTCTCCAATGAGCAGTTCTTC. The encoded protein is CASSLLGLSNEQFF.

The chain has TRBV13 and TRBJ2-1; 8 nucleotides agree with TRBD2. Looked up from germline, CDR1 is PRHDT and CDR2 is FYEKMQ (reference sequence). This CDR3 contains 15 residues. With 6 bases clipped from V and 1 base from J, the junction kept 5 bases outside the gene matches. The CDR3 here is CASRPGGGSYNEQFF. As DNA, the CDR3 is TGTGCCAGCAGACCCGGGGGGGGGTCCTACAATGAGCAGTTCTTC.

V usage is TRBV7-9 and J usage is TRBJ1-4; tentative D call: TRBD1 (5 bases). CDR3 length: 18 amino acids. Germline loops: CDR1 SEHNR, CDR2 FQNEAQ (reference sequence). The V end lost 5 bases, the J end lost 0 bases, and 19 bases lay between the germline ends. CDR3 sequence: CASSPGGRKPSTNEKLFF. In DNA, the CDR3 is TGTGCCAGCAGCCCGGGGGGTCGAAAACCCTCAACTAATGAAAAACTGTTTTTT.

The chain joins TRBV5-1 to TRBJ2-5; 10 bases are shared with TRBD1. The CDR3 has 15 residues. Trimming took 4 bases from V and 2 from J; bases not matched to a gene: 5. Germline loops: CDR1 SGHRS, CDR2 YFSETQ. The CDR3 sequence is CASSLTGGTQETQYF. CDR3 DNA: TGCGCCAGCAGCCTGACAGGGGGCACTCAAGAGACCCAGTACTTC.

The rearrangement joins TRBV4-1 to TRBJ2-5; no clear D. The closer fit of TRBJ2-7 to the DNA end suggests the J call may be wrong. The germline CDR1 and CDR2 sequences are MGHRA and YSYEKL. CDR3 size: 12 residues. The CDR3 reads CASSSEVDEQYF. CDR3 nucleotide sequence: TGCGCCAGCAGTTCAGAGGTCGACGAGCAGTACTTC.

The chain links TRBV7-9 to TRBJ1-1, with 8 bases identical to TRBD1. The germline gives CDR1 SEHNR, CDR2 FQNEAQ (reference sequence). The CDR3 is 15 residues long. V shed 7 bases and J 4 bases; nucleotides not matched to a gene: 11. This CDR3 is CASTPPAGGITEAFF. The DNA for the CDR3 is TGTGCCAGCACCCCTCCGGCAGGGGGCATCACTGAAGCTTTCTTT.

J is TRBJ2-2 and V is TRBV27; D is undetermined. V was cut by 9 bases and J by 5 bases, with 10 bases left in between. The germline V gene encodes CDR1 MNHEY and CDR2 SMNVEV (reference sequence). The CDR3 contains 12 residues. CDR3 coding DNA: TGTGCCAGTGGCAAGGGTACCGGGGAGCTGTTTTTT. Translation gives CASGKGTGELFF.

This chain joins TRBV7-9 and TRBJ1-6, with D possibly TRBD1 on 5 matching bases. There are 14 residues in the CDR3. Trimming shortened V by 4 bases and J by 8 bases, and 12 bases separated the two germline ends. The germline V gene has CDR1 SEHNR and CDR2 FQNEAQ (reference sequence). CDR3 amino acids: CASSYGDQYSPLHF. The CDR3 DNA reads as TGTGCCAGCAGCTACGGGGACCAGTATTCACCCCTCCACTTT.

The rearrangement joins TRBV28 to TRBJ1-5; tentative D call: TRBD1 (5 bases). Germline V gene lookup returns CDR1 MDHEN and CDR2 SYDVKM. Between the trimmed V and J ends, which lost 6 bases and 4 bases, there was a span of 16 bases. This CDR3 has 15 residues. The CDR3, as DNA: TGTGCCAGCAGCGTCCCGCAGGGACGAAATCAGCCCCAGCATTTT. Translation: CASSVPQGRNQPQHF.

The CDR3 bases are TGTGCCAGCAGCCCACTACGGACCGTCCCGGAGACCCAGTACTTC. It specifies CASSPLRTVPETQYF. The chain is built from TRBV7-9 and TRBJ2-5; D unclear. The CDR3 loop spans 15 amino acids. The germline V and J ends were trimmed by 5 bases and 5 bases, with 18 bases remaining between them. Germline V lookup: CDR1 SEHNR, CDR2 FQNEAQ (reference sequence).

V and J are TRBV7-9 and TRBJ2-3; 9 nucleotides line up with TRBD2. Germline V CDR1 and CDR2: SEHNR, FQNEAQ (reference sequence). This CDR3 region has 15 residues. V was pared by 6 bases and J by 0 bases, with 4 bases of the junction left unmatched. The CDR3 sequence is CASRIAGESTDTQYF. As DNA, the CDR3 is TGTGCCAGCAGGATAGCGGGGGAGAGCACAGATACGCAGTATTTT.

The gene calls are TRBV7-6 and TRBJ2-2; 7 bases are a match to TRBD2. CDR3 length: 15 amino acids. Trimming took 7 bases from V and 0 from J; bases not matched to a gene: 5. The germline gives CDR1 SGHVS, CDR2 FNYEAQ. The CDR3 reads CASIPGTTNTGELFF. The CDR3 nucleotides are TGTGCCAGCATTCCCGGGACTACGAACACCGGGGAGCTGTTTTTT.

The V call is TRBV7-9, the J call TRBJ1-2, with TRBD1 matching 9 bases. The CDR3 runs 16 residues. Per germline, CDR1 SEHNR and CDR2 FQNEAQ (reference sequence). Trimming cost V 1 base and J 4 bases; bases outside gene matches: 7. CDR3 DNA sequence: TGTGCCAGCAGCTTAGTAGGAGGGACAGGGATCTATGGCTACACCTTC. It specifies CASSLVGGTGIYGYTF.

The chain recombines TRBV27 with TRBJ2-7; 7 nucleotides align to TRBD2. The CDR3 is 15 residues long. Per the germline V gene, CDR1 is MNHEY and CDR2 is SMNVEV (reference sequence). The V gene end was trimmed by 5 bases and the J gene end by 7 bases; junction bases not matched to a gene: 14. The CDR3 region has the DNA TGTGCCAGCAGTCACGATTTTGCGGGGGAAGGGGAGCAGTACTTC. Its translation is CASSHDFAGEGEQYF.

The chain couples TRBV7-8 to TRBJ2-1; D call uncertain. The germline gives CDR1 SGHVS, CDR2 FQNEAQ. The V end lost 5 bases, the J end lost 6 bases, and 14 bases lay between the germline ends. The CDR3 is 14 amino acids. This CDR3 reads CASSLFTTGNEQFF. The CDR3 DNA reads TGTGCCAGCAGCCTGTTCACGACTGGCAATGAGCAGTTCTTC. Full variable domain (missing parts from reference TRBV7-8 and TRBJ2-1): GAGVSQSPRYKVAKRGQDVALRCDPISGHVSLFWYQQALGQGPEFLTYFQNEAQLDKSGLPSDRFFAERPEGSVSTLKIQRTQQEDSAVYLCASSLFTTGNEQFFGPGTRLTVL.

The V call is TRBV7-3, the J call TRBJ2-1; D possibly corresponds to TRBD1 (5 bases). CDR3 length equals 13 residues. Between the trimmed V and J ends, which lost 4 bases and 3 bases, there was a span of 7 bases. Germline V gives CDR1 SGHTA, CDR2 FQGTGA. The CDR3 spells CASSSTGYNEQFF. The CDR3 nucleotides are TGTGCCAGCAGCTCCACAGGCTACAATGAGCAGTTCTTC. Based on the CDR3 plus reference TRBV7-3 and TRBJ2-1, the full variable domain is GAGVSQTPSNKVTEKGKYVELRCDPISGHTALYWYRQSLGQGPEFLIYFQGTGAADDSGLPNDRFFAVRPEGSVSTLKIQRTERGDSAVYLCASSSTGYNEQFFGPGTRLTVL.